This T cell receptor (beta chain) was sequenced in a study of blood T cells in healthy people across ages. Looking at the study overall: About one barcoded beta molecule per two T cells was the capture yield of template switching.

The CDR3 consists of 14 residues. Germline CDR1 MGHDK, CDR2 SYGVNS. The J segment lost 5 bases and the V segment lost 8 bases, leaving 9 bases of the junction unmatched. Note on this clonotype: Its antigen is currently unknown.

PCR was performed a second time for about 7 to 11 cycles using a sample-barcoded 5' primer and a J-beta primer mix. Each CDR3 protein is one row after TCRdb ran MiXCR on the 5' RACE reads. The sample carries 1.5 million to 2 million distinct CDR3 sequences, less than 50% recorded once. Study outcomes and limitations: Estimates of total diversity, which came from one million sequenced T cells, were considered to be underestimates. In long-lived donors, naive CD4+ cell counts and diversity exceeded those of aged donors.

V is TRBV25-1 and J is TRBJ1-1; 9 nucleotides line up with TRBD1. This TCR was sampled from a woman aged 40 to 49 in good health. The sequenced material came from blood. CDR3: CASVQGAEGTEAFF. The CDR3 region has the DNA TGTGCCAGCGTACAGGGGGCCGAGGGGACTGAAGCTTTCTTT.